The 18 T cell receptor beta chains reported below all come from one sample, sequenced in a study of CD8 T cells in ankylosing spondylitis. TCRdb re-called the 5' RACE reads through MiXCR, storing one row per CDR3 protein. The table lists around 150,000 distinct CDR3 sequences, 11% of them singletons. The sequenced sample consisted of blood, either unsorted or a sorted T cell fraction (not recorded which). Receptor source: a male donor with ankylosing spondylitis or in good health (not recorded which).

The chain has TRBV10-3 and TRBJ1-1; TRBD1 matches 9 bases. Germline values: CDR1 ENHRY, CDR2 SYGVKD. V shed 3 bases and J 11 bases; nucleotides not matched to a gene: 7. This CDR3 spans 13 amino acids. The CDR3 DNA sequence: TGTGCCATCAGTGAAGGGGGACAGGGTGACGCTTTCTTT. Its protein product is CAISEGGQGDAFF.

This clonotype was detected many times. The junction does not match germline at one end; this may be a read error. The chain recombines TRBV20-1 with TRBJ1-2; D is uncertain. Germline lookup yields CDR1 DFQATT and CDR2 SNEGSKA (reference sequence). The CDR3 totals 14 residues. This CDR3 is CSPSPEGGFGGYTF. CDR3 DNA: TGCAGTCCTAGCCCAGAGGGAGGATTTGGGGGCTACACCTTC.

This clonotype has ten or more counts. The chain recombines TRBV19 with TRBJ1-5; D is unresolved. Trimming stripped 2 bases from V and 7 bases from J, with 6 bases between. Germline assignment: CDR1 LNHDA and CDR2 SQIVND (reference sequence). The CDR3 contains 12 residues. The DNA for the CDR3 is TGTGCCAGTAGTATATTGGACCAGCCCCAGCATTTT. Amino acid sequence: CASSILDQPQHF. The full variable domain, with the rest looked up from reference TRBV19 and TRBJ1-5, is DGGITQSPKYLFRKEGQNVTLSCEQNLNHDAMYWYRQDPGQGLRLIYYSQIVNDFQKGDIAEGYSVSREKKESFPLTVTSAQKNPTAFYLCASSILDQPQHFGDGTRLSIL.

This clonotype has at least ten counts. The rearrangement joins TRBV6-1 to TRBJ1-1, with D tentatively TRBD1 (5 bases). This CDR3 is built from 13 residues. The V and J ends lost 6 bases and 0 bases respectively, with 8 bases between them. Germline V CDR1 and CDR2: MNHNS, SASEGT. This CDR3 reads CASSRDMNTEAFF. CDR3 sequence (DNA): TGTGCCAGCAGCAGGGATATGAACACTGAAGCTTTCTTT.

This clonotype was observed a handful of times. The chain couples TRBV18 to TRBJ1-1; 12 bases align to TRBD1. CDR3 length: 17 residues. V lost 6 bases, J lost 4 bases, and 12 bases stayed unmatched. The germline CDR1 and CDR2 sequences are KGHSH and LQKENI. Written as DNA, the CDR3 is TGTGCCAGCTCTCCCGCGGGACAGGGGGCACAGGGCACTGAAGCTTTCTTT. Protein product: CASSPAGQGAQGTEAFF.

This clonotype was seen more than once but under ten times. At one boundary the junction diverges from the germline segment, which might be a read error. V gene TRBV18 combines with J gene TRBJ1-2, with 8 bases identical to TRBD1. Germline values: CDR1 KGHSH, CDR2 LQKENI. This CDR3 is built from 13 residues. CDR3 region: CASSPGQGYGHTF. The CDR3 region has the DNA TGTGCCAGCTCTCCCGGACAGGGTTATGGCCACACCTTC.

Only a few counts were recorded for this clonotype. This sequence joins TRBV20-1 and TRBJ2-7; D call uncertain. The germline V gene has CDR1 DFQATT and CDR2 SNEGSKA (reference sequence). This CDR3 has 13 amino acids. The ends were cut back, 1 base at V and 1 base at J, with 8 bases in the middle. The CDR3 spells CSARGPLSYEQYF. In DNA form, the CDR3 reads TGCAGTGCTAGAGGCCCCCTGTCCTACGAGCAGTACTTC.

This clonotype was observed at least ten times. This CDR3 reads CASSPLAGQGSTEAFF. CDR3 sequence (DNA): TGTGCCAGCAGCCCATTAGCGGGGCAGGGGAGCACTGAAGCTTTCTTT. The chain combines TRBV27 with TRBJ1-1; possibly TRBD1 for D (6 bases). CDR1 MNHEY and CDR2 SMNVEV come from the germline V gene (reference sequence). V dropped 6 bases and J dropped 4 bases, with 21 bases sitting between them. The CDR3 sequence is 16 residues long.

This clonotype was counted a single time. This chain connects TRBV6-1 to TRBJ1-5; D perhaps matches TRBD1 (5 bases). The germline V gene encodes CDR1 MNHNS and CDR2 SASEGT. CDR3 length: 16 amino acids. V was clipped by 1 base and J by 2 bases, with 12 bases between them. CDR3 nucleotides: TGTGCCAGCAGTGAAGGAAGGGTCAGGGGCAATCAGCCCCAGCATTTT. This codes for CASSEGRVRGNQPQHF.

This clonotype was observed many times. V usage is TRBV2 and J usage is TRBJ1-1, with 8 nucleotides matching TRBD1. The V and J ends lost 6 bases and 2 bases, in that order; junction bases with no gene match: 5. The CDR3 totals 14 residues. Per the germline V gene, CDR1 is SNHLY and CDR2 is FYNNEI. CDR3 sequence (DNA): TGTGCCAGCAGGCCGACAGGGGTAAACACTGAAGCTTTCTTT. Its protein product is CASRPTGVNTEAFF. The full variable domain, completed using reference TRBV2 and TRBJ1-1, is EPEVTQTPSHQVTQMGQEVILRCVPISNHLYFYWYRQILGQKVEFLVSFYNNEISEKSEIFDDQFSVERPDGSNFTLKIRSTKLEDSAMYFCASRPTGVNTEAFFGQGTRLTVV.

The V and J genes are TRBV2 and TRBJ2-2, with D perhaps matching TRBD1 (5 bases). The CDR3 sequence is 16 residues long. The germline V gene encodes CDR1 SNHLY and CDR2 FYNNEI. CDR3 sequence: CASQTAGAEKHGELFF. The CDR3 nucleotides are TGTGCGAGCCAGACCGCTGGGGCAGAAAAGCACGGGGAGCTGTTTTTT.

With regard to this clonotype: Being one base from a much bigger clone, this may be a read error. The chain couples TRBV12-3 or TRBV12-4 to TRBJ1-4, with TRBD1 as a possible D gene (6 bases). The CDR3 contains 17 residues. Here the CDR3 reads CASSPRPGTLTNEKLLF. CDR3 sequence (DNA): TGTGCCAGCAGTCCACGCCCCGGGACACTAACTAATGAAAAACTGCTTTTT.

This clonotype rates as medium-sized. This chain uses TRBV2 with TRBJ2-7, with D hard to call. There are 14 residues in the CDR3. Trimming left V 7 bases short and J 6 bases short, with 19 bases between. The germline gives CDR1 SNHLY, CDR2 FYNNEI. CDR3 coding DNA: TGTGCCAGCACCCTTCCGCCGCCCCCTCGCGAGCAGTACTTC. This sequence encodes CASTLPPPPREQYF.

This clonotype was seen many times. The chain employs TRBV3-1 and TRBJ1-5; D gene unclear. This CDR3 is 15 amino acids long. From germline, CDR1 is LGHDT and CDR2 YNNKEL (reference sequence). The V end lost 0 bases, the J end lost 7 bases, and 13 bases lay between the germline ends. This CDR3 reads CASSQDSKSGQPQHF. The CDR3 DNA is TGTGCCAGCAGCCAAGATTCCAAGTCGGGGCAGCCCCAGCATTTT.

This clonotype occurred many times. The chain has TRBV9 and TRBJ2-2; D gene ambiguous. The CDR3 extends over 16 amino acids. V lost 0 bases and J lost 3, with 12 bases in between. Germline values: CDR1 SGDLS, CDR2 YYNGEE. CDR3 residues: CASSVVTVSDTGELFF. CDR3 DNA sequence: TGTGCCAGCAGCGTAGTCACGGTTTCGGACACCGGGGAGCTGTTTTTT.

This clonotype showed up many times. The rearrangement joins TRBV10-3 to TRBJ2-7; the D gene is possibly TRBD1 (5 bases). V gave up 6 bases and J gave up 2 bases, with 11 bases separating them. Germline CDR1 is ENHRY and CDR2 is SYGVKD. CDR3 length equals 13 residues. The CDR3 bases are TGTGCCATCAGCTCCAGGGCGGCCTACGAGCAGTACTTC. Translating gives CAISSRAAYEQYF.

This clonotype was counted many times. The V gene is TRBV20-1, the J gene TRBJ2-1, with D possibly matching TRBD2 (5 bases). CDR1 is DFQATT and CDR2 is SNEGSKA in the germline V gene (reference sequence). The CDR3 extends over 14 amino acids. V was cut by 0 bases and J by 7 bases, with 13 bases left in between. CDR3 protein: CSARDPPTRNEQFF. In nucleotides, the CDR3 is TGCAGTGCTAGAGATCCCCCTACTAGAAATGAGCAGTTCTTC.

This clonotype was counted a single time. The chain joins TRBV20-1 to TRBJ2-1, with 9 bases aligning to TRBD2. The CDR3 is made up of 14 amino acids. Trimming removed 5 bases from V and 7 bases from J; junction bases left unmatched: 9. Per the germline V gene, CDR1 is DFQATT and CDR2 is SNEGSKA (reference sequence). CDR3 protein: CSAGGVAGENEQFF. CDR3 nucleotides: TGCAGTGCTGGTGGGGTAGCGGGAGAGAATGAGCAGTTCTTC.